This TCR beta chain stems from a study of blood T cell repertoires in COVID-19. Here immunoSEQ multiplex PCR was the method, and the copy in TCRdb shows in-frame clones only, minus some. The sample records roughly 90,000 clones, about 84% being singletons. The germline V gene has CDR1 WSHSY and CDR2 SAAADI. V lost 5 bases and J 7 bases, leaving 18 bases between the germline ends. CDR3 length: 15 residues. This chain joins TRBV10-2 and TRBJ2-1; the D gene is possibly TRBD2 (5 bases). Sequencing input: peripheral blood. This TCR was sampled from a human donor in a cohort sampled during active COVID-19. The CDR3 coding sequence is TGCGCCAGCAGTCCAAACTCAAGATCGGGGAATGAGCAGTTCTTC. The encoded protein is CASSPNSRSGNEQFF.